This TCR beta chain was recorded in a study of T cell responses to AZD1222 COVID-19 vaccine. Study results and caveats: Researchers report vaccine-associated CD4 TCRs spanning spike, with dominance at 160-218 and 743-854. Repertoire samples came only from after the peak T cell response. Unmutated variant regions are reportedly targeted by nearly half of spike-specific TCRs. Spike-specific TCR breadth and depth went up after people got two AZD1222 doses.

To note about this clone: Antigen: not known.

Sequenced by immunoSEQ multiplex PCR; TCRdb stores in-frame clones only, minus some. The table has 80,000 or so clones, 87% seen once; the top ten hold roughly 1.6%. The CDR3 covers 13 residues. With V trimmed by 4 bases and J by 10 bases, 6 bases remained unmatched. Germline V gene lookup returns CDR1 SGHTA and CDR2 FQGNSA. V and J are TRBV7-2 and TRBJ1-2, with 10 bases that match TRBD1. The source of this sequence is an adult in good health. The material sequenced was peripheral blood, taken on day 0 of AZD1222 vaccination. The CDR3 DNA sequence: TGTGCCAGCAGCTCTCCGGGACAGGGGCTCTACACCTTC. This codes for CASSSPGQGLYTF. Complete variable domain (other parts from reference TRBV7-2 and TRBJ1-2): GAGVSQSPSNKVTEKGKDVELRCDPISGHTALYWYRQSLGQGLEFLIYFQGNSAPDKSGLPSDRFSAERTGGSVSTLTIQRTQQEDSAVYLCASSSPGQGLYTFGSGTRLTVV.